The 26 T cell receptor beta chains reported below all come from one sample, sequenced in a study of shared clonotypes between healthy human individuals. Naive CD8 isolation took CD45RO-negative cells positively selected for CCR7 and excluded terminally differentiated effector memory CD45RA+ cells. Clones were sequenced by immunoSEQ multiplex PCR, and TCRdb holds only the in-frame ones, with some missing. The sample gives some 2.1 million clones, approximately 94% of which show up once; around 1.1% is in the top ten. The specimen was naive CD8+ T cells sorted from blood. These receptors all stem from a man younger than 35 in good health.

V and J are TRBV6-6 and TRBJ1-1, with TRBD1 as a possible D gene (6 bases). This CDR3 is built from 14 residues. Germline values: CDR1 MNHNY, CDR2 SVGAGI (reference sequence). The V and J ends lost 4 bases and 0 bases respectively, with 9 bases between them. This CDR3 is CASSSDSLNTEAFF. CDR3 nucleotide sequence: TGTGCCAGCAGTTCGGACAGCCTGAACACTGAAGCTTTCTTT.

The chain links TRBV5-6 to TRBJ1-2; D ambiguous. Germline lookup yields CDR1 SGHDT and CDR2 YYEEEE. V lost 3 bases and J lost 6, with 15 bases in between. This CDR3 is 14 amino acids long. This CDR3 is CASSSVQGRNGYTF. For the CDR3, the DNA is TGTGCCAGCAGCTCGGTCCAAGGGAGGAATGGCTACACCTTC.

The chain has TRBV4-1 and TRBJ2-2; 12 nucleotides line up with TRBD2. V dropped 5 bases and J dropped 10; count of bases not matched to a gene: 5. The CDR3 is 14 amino acids. Germline CDR1 is MGHRA and CDR2 is YSYEKL. CDR3 sequence reads: CASSSRLAGEELFF. As DNA, the CDR3 is TGCGCCAGCAGCTCTCGACTAGCGGGGGAGGAGCTGTTTTTT.

The chain combines TRBV29-1 with TRBJ2-3; D gene ambiguous. The CDR3 runs to 11 residues. V was cut by 5 bases and J by 0 bases, with 3 bases left in between. CDR1 and CDR2 (germline): SQVTM, ANQGSEA. The CDR3 loop is CSVRSTDTQYF. In DNA form, the CDR3 reads TGCAGCGTTAGGAGCACAGATACGCAGTATTTT.

This chain links TRBV7-9 with TRBJ2-1; 9 nucleotides agree with TRBD2. Losses at the gene ends were 2 bases for V and 10 bases for J; bases not matched to a gene: 15. CDR3 size: 17 residues. The germline V gene encodes CDR1 SEHNR and CDR2 FQNEAQ (reference sequence). The CDR3 DNA sequence: TGTGCCAGCAGCTTAAAATCTGGGGTAGCGGGAGACCCGGAGCAGTTCTTC. This translates into CASSLKSGVAGDPEQFF.

This clone has a single count. This CDR3 reads CAWGGANTEAFF. The CDR3 bases are TGTGCCTGGGGGGGAGCGAACACTGAAGCTTTCTTT. The chain has TRBV30 and TRBJ1-1; D possibly corresponds to TRBD1 (5 bases). From germline, CDR1 is GTSNPN and CDR2 SVGIG (reference sequence). V lost 5 bases and J lost 1, with 8 bases in between. There are 12 residues in the CDR3.

Comments on this clone: This specimen includes other DNA sequences encoding the same CDR3. The chain is built from TRBV5-1 and TRBJ2-7; 7 bases fit TRBD1. Losses at the gene ends were 4 bases for V and 0 bases for J; bases not matched to a gene: 7. The CDR3 is 15 residues long. Per germline, CDR1 SGHRS and CDR2 YFSETQ. Written as DNA, the CDR3 is TGCGCCAGCAGCCTCTCGGGACAGCCCTCCTACGAGCAGTACTTC. It is translated as CASSLSGQPSYEQYF.

The V and J genes are TRBV27 and TRBJ2-7, with D perhaps matching TRBD2 (5 bases). The length of the CDR3 is 13 residues. Trimming pared 6 bases from V and 3 bases from J, leaving 12 bases between. Looked up from germline, CDR1 is MNHEY and CDR2 is SMNVEV (reference sequence). This CDR3 reads CASSPVGSYEQYF. CDR3 DNA sequence: TGTGCCAGCAGCCCCGTGGGGAGCTACGAGCAGTACTTC.

This rearrangement joins TRBV30 to TRBJ2-7, with D perhaps TRBD2 (7 bases). CDR3 length equals 14 residues. CDR1 GTSNPN and CDR2 SVGIG come from the germline V gene (reference sequence). V shed 3 bases and J shed 4 bases, with 16 bases lying between them. The DNA for the CDR3 is TGTGCCTGGAGCTGGGAGGGAACAGGGTACGAGCAGTACTTC. This gives the protein CAWSWEGTGYEQYF.

Details on this clone: Other DNA variants within this sample encode the same CDR3. CDR3 nucleotide sequence: TGTGCCAGCAGCTTGGGGTGGGGTCAGCCCCAGCATTTT. This translates into CASSLGWGQPQHF. The chain has TRBV5-6 and TRBJ1-5; D not resolved. In germline, CDR1 is SGHDT, CDR2 YYEEEE. V was trimmed by 0 bases and J by 6 bases, leaving 7 bases between them. The CDR3 has 13 amino acids.

This chain joins TRBV5-1 and TRBJ2-3; D may be TRBD1 or TRBD2 (6 bases each). Germline assignment: CDR1 SGHRS and CDR2 YFSETQ. V lost 0 bases to trimming and J lost 2 bases, with 10 bases between them. The CDR3 loop spans 15 amino acids. CDR3 in amino acids: CASSLVGGFTDTQYF. The DNA of the CDR3 is TGCGCCAGCAGCTTGGTCGGGGGCTTCACAGATACGCAGTATTTT.

The chain employs TRBV27 and TRBJ1-1; no clear D. This CDR3 region has 13 residues. V lost 1 base and J lost 5, with 8 bases in between. The V gene's germline CDR1 is MNHEY and CDR2 SMNVEV (reference sequence). CDR3 sequence (DNA): TGTGCCAGCAGTTTATGGGCTGATACTGAAGCTTTCTTT. It yields the protein CASSLWADTEAFF.

This clone appeared a few times. A much larger clone differs by one base, so this may be a read error. The same CDR3 also results from other DNA sequences found in this sample. This chain connects TRBV11-2 to TRBJ1-1; possibly TRBD1 for D (5 bases). V was clipped by 1 base and J by 3 bases, with 6 bases between them. The CDR3 contains 13 residues. The germline V gene has CDR1 SGHAT and CDR2 FQNNGV. CDR3 residues: CASSLGGDTEAFF. CDR3 in DNA: TGTGCCAGCAGCTTAGGGGGGGACACTGAAGCTTTCTTT.

The V and J genes are TRBV30 and TRBJ1-1, with D possibly matching TRBD1 (5 bases). The CDR3 sequence is 13 residues long. CDR1 is GTSNPN, CDR2 SVGIG, per germline (reference sequence). V was cut by 2 bases and J by 7 bases, with 14 bases left in between. CDR3 bases: TGTGCCTGGAGTCCGGGGCAGGGCCTTGAAGCTTTCTTT. As protein: CAWSPGQGLEAFF. Complete variable domain (other parts from reference TRBV30 and TRBJ1-1): SQTIHQWPATLVQPVGSPLSLECTVEGTSNPNLYWYRQAAGRGLQLLFYSVGIGQISSEVPQNLSASRPQDRQFILSSKKLLLSDSGFYLCAWSPGQGLEAFFGQGTRLTVV.

The rearrangement links TRBV11-1 to TRBJ1-2; D is ambiguous. This CDR3 spans 15 amino acids. Between the trimmed V and J ends, which lost 5 bases and 6 bases, there was a span of 19 bases. Germline CDR1 and CDR2: SGHAT and FQDESV (reference sequence). This chain's CDR3 is CASSRTEGTRDGYTF. The CDR3 bases are TGTGCCAGCAGCCGAACAGAGGGAACTAGGGATGGCTACACCTTC.

Remarks on this clone: Other nucleotide sequences from this sample produce the same CDR3. J is TRBJ2-2 and V is TRBV28; the match to TRBD1 covers 8 bases. In germline, CDR1 is MDHEN, CDR2 SYDVKM. Trimming took 6 bases from V and 1 from J; bases not matched to a gene: 1. The CDR3 is 14 amino acids. In nucleotides, the CDR3 is TGTGCCAGCAGGGGGACAGGGAACACCGGGGAGCTGTTTTTT. Translated: CASRGTGNTGELFF.

The J gene is TRBJ1-2, the V gene TRBV27, with D possibly matching TRBD1 (5 bases). Germline V gene lookup returns CDR1 MNHEY and CDR2 SMNVEV (reference sequence). V was shortened by 10 bases and J by 2 bases, with 11 bases between the two germline ends. The CDR3 runs to 12 residues. In DNA form, the CDR3 reads TGTGCCACCCAGGGACCGAACTATGGCTACACCTTC. Its translation is CATQGPNYGYTF.

Details on this clone: Other DNA sequences in the sample encode the same CDR3. The rearrangement joins TRBV4-1 to TRBJ1-1; D ambiguous. This CDR3 spans 13 amino acids. Looked up from germline, CDR1 is MGHRA and CDR2 is YSYEKL. V was clipped by 3 bases and J by 3 bases, with 8 bases between them. The CDR3: CASSQGYYTEAFF. The DNA for the CDR3 is TGCGCCAGCAGCCAGGGATATTACACTGAAGCTTTCTTT.

This clone was observed a single time. Different DNA sequences within this sample yield the same CDR3. This sequence joins TRBV6-1 and TRBJ2-7, with TRBD1 as a possible D gene (5 bases). Germline V gene data show CDR1 as MNHNS and CDR2 as SASEGT. The CDR3 contains 13 residues. The V and J ends lost 2 bases and 1 base respectively, with 6 bases between them. The CDR3 region is CASSEPGSYEQYF. CDR3 in DNA: TGTGCCAGCAGTGAACCAGGGTCCTACGAGCAGTACTTC.

The rearrangement joins TRBV4-1 to TRBJ2-4; D might be TRBD1 (6 bases). Trimming removed 4 bases at V and 5 bases at J, with 12 bases between. The CDR3 covers 14 residues. Germline loops: CDR1 MGHRA, CDR2 YSYEKL. CDR3 sequence reads: CASSPRQAENIQYF. The CDR3 nucleotides are TGCGCCAGCAGCCCCCGACAGGCCGAAAACATTCAGTACTTC.

As regards this clone: The junction shows a germline mismatch at one end, possibly a read error. The chain has TRBV7-7 and TRBJ2-1; possible D gene TRBD1, 6 bases. The CDR3 sequence is 14 residues long. Germline V lookup: CDR1 SSHAT, CDR2 FNYEAQ (reference sequence). CDR3 sequence: CASSPGVTYNEQFF. The CDR3 DNA reads as TGTGCTAGCAGCCCAGGGGTTACTTACAATGAGCAGTTCTTC.

The chain joins TRBV28 to TRBJ2-1; D not certain. Between the trimmed V and J ends, which lost 4 bases and 0 bases, there was a span of 10 bases. The CDR3 contains 15 residues. Germline V gene sequence: CDR1 MDHEN, CDR2 SYDVKM. The chain's CDR3 is CASSSPANSYNEQFF. As DNA, the CDR3 is TGTGCCAGCAGTTCCCCCGCCAACTCCTACAATGAGCAGTTCTTC.

The genes are TRBV6-5 and TRBJ2-2; 7 positions match TRBD2. Trimming cost V 4 bases and J 7 bases; bases outside gene matches: 9. Germline lookup yields CDR1 MNHEY and CDR2 SVGAGI. This CDR3 comprises 15 residues. The chain's CDR3 is CASSLAGEGFGELFF. CDR3 coding DNA: TGTGCCAGCAGTTTGGCGGGAGAAGGTTTCGGGGAGCTGTTTTTT.

The rearrangement uses TRBV5-1 and TRBJ2-7; D may match TRBD1 or TRBD2 (5 bases each). This CDR3 is built from 13 residues. The germline gives CDR1 SGHRS, CDR2 YFSETQ. V lost 3 bases and J 6 bases, leaving 13 bases between the germline ends. The CDR3 region has the DNA TGCGCCAGCAGCTGGACCGAGGGGATCGAGCAGTACTTC. Protein sequence: CASSWTEGIEQYF.

The V call is TRBV5-1, the J call TRBJ1-1; 10 nucleotides line up with TRBD1. J lost 4 bases, V lost 0 bases, and 6 bases had no gene match. In germline, CDR1 is SGHRS, CDR2 YFSETQ. This CDR3 contains 16 residues. CDR3 protein: CASSLGTGGVGTEAFF. CDR3 DNA sequence: TGCGCCAGCAGCTTGGGGACAGGGGGAGTTGGCACTGAAGCTTTCTTT.

The chain is built from TRBV5-1 and TRBJ2-7; D may be TRBD1 or TRBD2 (5 bases each). The CDR3 covers 14 residues. Trimming took off 1 base at V and 3 bases at J, with 11 bases between the two ends. Germline V gene lookup returns CDR1 SGHRS and CDR2 YFSETQ. CDR3 amino acids: CASSLRGVLYEQYF. Here the CDR3 DNA reads TGCGCCAGCAGCTTGAGGGGAGTCCTCTACGAGCAGTACTTC.